This T cell receptor beta chain came from a study of cytomegalovirus exposure and HLA in healthy donors. Study-level findings and limits: Several of the most significant clusters were apparently associated with common viral pathogens in a later analysis. Later analysis revealed greater clonal expansion in HLA-associated TCR beta chains than in equally common others.

Of note for this clone: Its antigen is as yet unknown.

Germline values: CDR1 SNHLY, CDR2 FYNNEI. The germline V and J ends were trimmed by 4 bases and 6 bases, with 7 bases remaining between them. This CDR3 has 12 amino acids. In the PCR, 60 Vbeta and 13 Jbeta primers were used. Produced via immunoSEQ multiplex PCR; TCRdb's table is partial and in-frame only. The sample consists of some 40,000 clones, about 53% of them appearing once. The rearrangement joins TRBV2 to TRBJ2-1, with D perhaps TRBD2 (6 bases). The sample consisted of PBMCs. The receptor was derived from a woman aged 40 to 50 in good health and CMV-seropositive. The CDR3 spells CASSGRVNEQFF. The CDR3 bases are TGTGCCAGCAGTGGGAGGGTCAATGAGCAGTTCTTC.